This TCR beta chain was recovered during a study of cytomegalovirus exposure and HLA in healthy donors. The PCR employed 60 Vbeta primers together with 13 Jbeta primers. Sequenced by immunoSEQ multiplex PCR; TCRdb stores in-frame clones only, minus some. The sample records over 200,000 clones, roughly 82% being singletons. The donors, nominally healthy at sampling, likely had unrecorded immune exposures. Concerning this clone: The sample contains more than one DNA sequence encoding this CDR3.

The CDR3 has 14 amino acids. Germline CDR1 and CDR2: GTSNPN and SVGIG (reference sequence). Trimming pared 2 bases from V and 0 bases from J, leaving 11 bases between. The TCR sequence derives from a woman aged 35 to 49 in good health and CMV-seropositive. The chain is built from TRBV30 and TRBJ2-7; weak D call: TRBD1 (5 bases). Input material: PBMCs. This chain's CDR3 is CAWSPWGSSYEQYF. The CDR3 nucleotides are TGTGCCTGGAGTCCCTGGGGCAGCTCCTACGAGCAGTACTTC.